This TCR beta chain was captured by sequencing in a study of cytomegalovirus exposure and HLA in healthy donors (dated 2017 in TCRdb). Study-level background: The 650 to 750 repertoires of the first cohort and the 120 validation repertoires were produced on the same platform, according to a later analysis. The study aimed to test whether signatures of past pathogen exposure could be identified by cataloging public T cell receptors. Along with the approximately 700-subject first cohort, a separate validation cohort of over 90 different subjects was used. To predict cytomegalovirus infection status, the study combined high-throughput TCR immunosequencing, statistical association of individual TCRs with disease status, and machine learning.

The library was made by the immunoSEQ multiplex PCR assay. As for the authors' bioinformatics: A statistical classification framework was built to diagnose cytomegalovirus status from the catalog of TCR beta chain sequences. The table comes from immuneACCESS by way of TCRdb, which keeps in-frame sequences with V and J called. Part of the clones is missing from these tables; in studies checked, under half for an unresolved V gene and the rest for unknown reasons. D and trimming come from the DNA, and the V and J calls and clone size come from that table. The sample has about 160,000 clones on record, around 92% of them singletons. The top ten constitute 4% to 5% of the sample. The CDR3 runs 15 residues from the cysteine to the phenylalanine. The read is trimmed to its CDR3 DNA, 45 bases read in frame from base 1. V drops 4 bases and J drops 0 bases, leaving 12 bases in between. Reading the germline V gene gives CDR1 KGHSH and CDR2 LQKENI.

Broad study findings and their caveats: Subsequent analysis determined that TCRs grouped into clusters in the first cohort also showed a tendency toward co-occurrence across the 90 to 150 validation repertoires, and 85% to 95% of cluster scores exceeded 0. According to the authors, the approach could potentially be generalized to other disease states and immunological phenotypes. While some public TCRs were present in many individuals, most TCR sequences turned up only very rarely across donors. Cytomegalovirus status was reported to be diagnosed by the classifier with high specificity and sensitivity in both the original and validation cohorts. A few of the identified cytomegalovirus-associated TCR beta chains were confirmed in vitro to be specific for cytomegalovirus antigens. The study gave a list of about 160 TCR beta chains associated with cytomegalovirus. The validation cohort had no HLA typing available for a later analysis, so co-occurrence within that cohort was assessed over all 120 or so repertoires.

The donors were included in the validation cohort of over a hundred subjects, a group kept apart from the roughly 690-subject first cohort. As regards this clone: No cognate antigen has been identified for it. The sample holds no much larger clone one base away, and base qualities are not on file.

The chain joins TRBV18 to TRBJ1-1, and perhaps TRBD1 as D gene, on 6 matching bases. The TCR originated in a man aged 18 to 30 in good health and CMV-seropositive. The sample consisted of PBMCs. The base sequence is TGTGCCAGCTCACGGGAGACAGGAATGAACACTGAAGCTTTCTTT. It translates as CASSRETGMNTEAFF.